One sample yielded the 18 T cell receptor beta chains listed below, sequenced in a study of response to subunit inactivated influenza vaccine. TCRdb fed the RT-PCR reads into MiXCR, producing one record per CDR3 protein. The sample carries approximately 680,000 distinct CDR3 sequences, 15% to 18% recorded once. Sequencing was performed on PBMCs from blood, taken about 12 days after vaccination. These receptors were obtained from a man aged 50 to 59 who received an inactivated influenza vaccine.

This clonotype was seen ten or more times. The chain uses TRBV29-1 and TRBJ2-7; 9 bases line up with TRBD1. The CDR3 covers 15 residues. Germline values: CDR1 SQVTM, CDR2 ANQGSEA. V gave up 1 base and J gave up 3 bases; unmatched junction bases: 7. The chain's CDR3 is CSVEGWTGAIYEQYF. CDR3 nucleotides: TGCAGCGTTGAAGGTTGGACAGGGGCGATCTACGAGCAGTACTTC.

This clonotype was picked up a small number of times. This CDR3 reads CASSINGINVQYF. Written as DNA, the CDR3 is TGTGCCAGTAGTATAAATGGGATAAATGTTCAGTACTTC. The rearrangement links TRBV19 to TRBJ2-4; D gene unclear. Germline loops: CDR1 LNHDA, CDR2 SQIVND (reference sequence). CDR3 length equals 13 residues. V lost 2 bases, J lost 11 bases, and 13 bases lay in between.

This clonotype has just a few counts. The V gene is TRBV5-1, the J gene TRBJ1-3; D gene ambiguous. The V end lost 1 base, the J end lost 0 bases, and 8 bases lay between the germline ends. This CDR3 comprises 15 residues. CDR1 and CDR2 (germline): SGHRS, YFSETQ. Written as DNA, the CDR3 is TGCGCCAGCAGCTTGACATTTCTCTCTGGAAACACCATATATTTT. It yields the protein CASSLTFLSGNTIYF.

This clonotype was counted only a few times. CDR3 amino acids: CASRGTGEGYTF. CDR3 bases: TGTGCCAGCAGAGGGACAGGGGAAGGCTACACCTTC. V gene TRBV7-2 combines with J gene TRBJ1-2; 10 nucleotides align to TRBD1. CDR3 length equals 12 residues. V lost 6 bases and J lost 8; bases outside the gene matches: 3. Germline V gene lookup returns CDR1 SGHTA and CDR2 FQGNSA.

The J gene is TRBJ2-7, the V gene TRBV14; 13 bases match TRBD2. V lost 3 bases, J lost 5 bases, and 10 bases stayed unmatched. Germline V gene lookup returns CDR1 SGHDN and CDR2 FVKESK. CDR3 length equals 17 residues. The CDR3 spells CASSHDLRLAGGHEQYF. CDR3 coding DNA: TGTGCCAGCAGCCACGACCTCCGACTAGCGGGGGGACACGAGCAGTACTTC.

This clonotype was picked up many times. V usage is TRBV12-3 or TRBV12-4 and J usage is TRBJ2-2; TRBD2 might be the D (5 bases). The CDR3 totals 15 residues. V was cut by 6 bases and J by 0 bases, with 11 bases left in between. The CDR3 region has the DNA TGTGCCAGCAGCCCGGCGGGTTCGAACACCGGGGAGCTGTTTTTT. Its translation is CASSPAGSNTGELFF.

The gene calls are TRBV7-2 and TRBJ2-1; 7 bases are a match to TRBD1. The length of the CDR3 is 16 residues. Germline V gives CDR1 SGHTA, CDR2 FQGNSA. V shed 6 bases, J shed 1 base, and the junction held 9 bases outside the gene matches. The CDR3 here is CASSITGTESYNEQFF. For the CDR3, the DNA is TGTGCCAGCAGTATTACCGGGACAGAATCCTACAATGAGCAGTTCTTC.

The chain joins TRBV5-5 to TRBJ1-5; tentatively, D is TRBD1 (5 bases). V was clipped by 1 base and J by 6 bases, with 14 bases between them. Germline-derived CDR1 and CDR2 are SGHKS and YYEKEE (reference sequence). CDR3 length: 15 amino acids. DNA for the CDR3: TGTGCCAGCAGCTTGCAGGGTGCTAGGGGTCAGCCCCAGCATTTT. Translating gives CASSLQGARGQPQHF.

This clonotype was detected many times. The chain carries TRBV10-3 and TRBJ2-3; D unresolved. Looked up from germline, CDR1 is ENHRY and CDR2 is SYGVKD. Trimming cost V 10 bases and J 0 bases, with 17 bases left between them. The CDR3 runs to 15 residues. The CDR3 nucleotides are TGTGCCACAACAAAAGAAGCAACTAGCACAGATACGCAGTATTTT. Encoded protein: CATTKEATSTDTQYF.

This clonotype was seen more than once but under ten times. J is TRBJ2-7 and V is TRBV6-1, with D possibly being TRBD1 (5 bases). The length of the CDR3 is 13 residues. Trimming left V 7 bases short and J 1 base short, with 11 bases between. Germline loops: CDR1 MNHNS, CDR2 SASEGT. CDR3 amino acids: CASTHGQSYEQYF. In nucleotides, the CDR3 is TGTGCCAGCACACATGGACAATCCTACGAGCAGTACTTC.

This sequence joins TRBV30 and TRBJ2-7; 7 nucleotides align to TRBD2. This CDR3 has 13 amino acids. Unmatched junction bases numbered 8, after V lost 3 bases and J lost 6 bases. Per the germline V gene, CDR1 is GTSNPN and CDR2 is SVGIG (reference sequence). The CDR3 reads CAWRASGGLEQYF. For the CDR3, the DNA is TGTGCCTGGAGGGCCTCGGGGGGACTCGAGCAGTACTTC.

This sequence joins TRBV29-1 and TRBJ2-4, with TRBD1 as a possible D gene (6 bases). Germline CDR1 and CDR2: SQVTM and ANQGSEA. The V gene lost 2 bases and the J gene lost 6 bases, with 17 bases spanning the gap. The CDR3 extends over 15 amino acids. The chain's CDR3 is CSVEYADLRGNIQYF. The CDR3 DNA reads as TGCAGCGTTGAATATGCGGACCTCAGGGGAAACATTCAGTACTTC.

In its sample, this clonotype was seen a few times. The genes are TRBV20-1 and TRBJ2-3; perhaps TRBD2 as D (6 bases). The CDR3 length is 12 residues. Trimming removed 6 bases from V and 3 bases from J, with 10 bases in between. CDR1 is DFQATT, CDR2 SNEGSKA, per germline (reference sequence). CDR3 residues: CSAPGTTDTQYF. The CDR3 DNA reads TGCAGTGCCCCCGGGACTACAGATACGCAGTATTTT.

The J gene is TRBJ2-1, the V gene TRBV29-1, with TRBD1 as a possible D gene (5 bases). With 7 bases removed from V and 4 bases from J, the gap between germline ends came to 26 bases. Germline assignment: CDR1 SQVTM and CDR2 ANQGSEA. The CDR3 covers 17 residues. Here the CDR3 reads CSGQGLELRTQYNEQFF. Written as DNA, the CDR3 is TGCAGCGGCCAGGGATTGGAACTGAGAACCCAATACAATGAGCAGTTCTTC.

This clonotype showed up just a few times. The V call is TRBV20-1, the J call TRBJ1-6; D gene unclear. The CDR3 is made up of 12 amino acids. The germline V gene encodes CDR1 DFQATT and CDR2 SNEGSKA (reference sequence). Trimming took off 4 bases at V and 8 bases at J, with 9 bases between the two ends. DNA of the CDR3: TGCAGTGCTAAGGGAATTGATTCACCCCTCCACTTT. Translated, it gives CSAKGIDSPLHF.

This clonotype was found a few times. V gene TRBV7-2 combines with J gene TRBJ2-5, with 8 bases aligning to TRBD2. The germline V gene has CDR1 SGHTA and CDR2 FQGNSA. The CDR3 sequence is 16 residues long. The trim removed 1 base at V and 6 bases at J, leaving 10 bases unmatched. CDR3 DNA sequence: TGTGCCAGCAGCTTAGGTCCCCTAGCGGGTATGAAGACCCAGTACTTC. It specifies CASSLGPLAGMKTQYF.

The chain combines TRBV20-1 with TRBJ1-6, with a weak D call TRBD1 (6 bases). The germline V gene has CDR1 DFQATT and CDR2 SNEGSKA (reference sequence). V was pared by 4 bases and J by 7 bases, with 11 bases between. The CDR3 totals 13 residues. The CDR3 region is CSAIQGSNSPLHF. The CDR3 coding sequence is TGCAGTGCTATACAGGGAAGCAATTCACCCCTCCACTTT.

This clonotype was recorded a few times. V gene TRBV11-2 combines with J gene TRBJ2-5; D is possibly TRBD1 (5 bases). Trimming stripped 5 bases from V and 6 bases from J, with 22 bases between. The CDR3 spans 16 residues. Germline CDR1 SGHAT, CDR2 FQNNGV. CDR3 loop: CASSPKALLGAKTQYF. The CDR3 coding sequence is TGTGCCAGCAGCCCGAAGGCCCTCCTAGGGGCCAAGACCCAGTACTTC. The full variable domain, completed using reference TRBV11-2 and TRBJ2-5, is EAGVAQSPRYKIIEKRQSVAFWCNPISGHATLYWYQQILGQGPKLLIQFQNNGVVDDSQLPKDRFSAERLKGVDSTLKIQPAKLEDSAVYLCASSPKALLGAKTQYFGPGTRLLVL.